Sequencing of this TCR beta chain was carried out in a study of response to subunit inactivated influenza vaccine. TCRdb passed the RT-PCR reads through MiXCR, listing each CDR3 protein once. Altogether about 570,000 distinct CDR3 sequences are present, about 10% being singletons, with the ten largest covering more than 9.5%. A remark on this clonotype: A much larger clone differs from this one at a single base, so this may be a read error.

The CDR3 consists of 16 residues. A further study also used this sample, focusing on T cells expressing NK-cell markers. That work adds: Production of TCR beta cDNA relied on 5'RACE template switching with UMIs. Each of 6 or 7 donors carried dominant NKG2C+ clonotypes accounting for about 1.0-7.0% of CD8+ T cells. Among a few donors, these clonotypes also ranked first in the CD3+CD56-NKG2C+ fraction.

Here the sequenced sample was PBMCs from blood, taken on the day of vaccination. The source is a middle-aged man who received an inactivated influenza vaccine. This chain links TRBV12-3 or TRBV12-4 with TRBJ2-7, with 10 bases fitting TRBD2. CDR3 in amino acids: CASSRRTSGDSYEKYF. The CDR3 coding sequence is TGTGCCAGCAGCCGTCGGACTAGCGGCGACTCCTACGAGAAGTACTTC.